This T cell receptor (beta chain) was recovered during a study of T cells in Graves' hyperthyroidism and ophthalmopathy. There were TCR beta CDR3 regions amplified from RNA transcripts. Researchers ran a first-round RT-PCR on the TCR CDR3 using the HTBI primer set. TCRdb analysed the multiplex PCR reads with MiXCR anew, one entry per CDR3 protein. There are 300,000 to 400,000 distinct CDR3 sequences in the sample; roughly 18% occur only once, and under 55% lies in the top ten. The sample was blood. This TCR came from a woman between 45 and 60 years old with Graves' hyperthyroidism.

Here the CDR3 DNA reads TGTGCCAGCAGTTCAAGACAGGGGGCTTTCTATGGCTACACCTTC. This sequence encodes CASSSRQGAFYGYTF. This chain connects TRBV6-5 to TRBJ1-2; 10 bases fit TRBD1. V shed 4 bases and J 4 bases; nucleotides not matched to a gene: 6. The CDR3 is 15 residues long. Germline CDR1 is MNHEY and CDR2 is SVGAGI.